The TCR beta chain under discussion was sequenced for a study of early stage breast cancer tumors. Whole-study context: Among approximately 12 ER+/PR+/HER2- tumors, eight were ductal, four lobular. Study outcomes and limitations: Compared with adjacent normal breast, tumors showed 2 to 2.5-fold denser, more clonal T cells. In about 85% of the 16 patients, blood comparison separated tumor from normal breast.

This table comes from immunoSEQ multiplex PCR, and its TCRdb copy is limited to in-frame clones, with some not included. This sample has over 7,500 clones; roughly 64% occur once, and the top ten carry approximately 12%. About 17-50 mg of tumor tissue was diced per sample. In the case of this clone: What it recognizes is unknown.

CDR1 SGDLS and CDR2 YYNGEE come from the germline V gene. This CDR3 has 15 residues. Trimming took 4 bases from V and 6 from J; bases not matched to a gene: 9. The sample was breast tumor tissue. This receptor was obtained from a person in their sixties or seventies with breast cancer. The chain couples TRBV9 to TRBJ1-1; TRBD1 matches 10 bases. The CDR3 bases are TGTGCCAGCAGCCCCTTACTAGGGACAGGGGCTGAAGCTTTCTTT. Protein: CASSPLLGTGAEAFF.